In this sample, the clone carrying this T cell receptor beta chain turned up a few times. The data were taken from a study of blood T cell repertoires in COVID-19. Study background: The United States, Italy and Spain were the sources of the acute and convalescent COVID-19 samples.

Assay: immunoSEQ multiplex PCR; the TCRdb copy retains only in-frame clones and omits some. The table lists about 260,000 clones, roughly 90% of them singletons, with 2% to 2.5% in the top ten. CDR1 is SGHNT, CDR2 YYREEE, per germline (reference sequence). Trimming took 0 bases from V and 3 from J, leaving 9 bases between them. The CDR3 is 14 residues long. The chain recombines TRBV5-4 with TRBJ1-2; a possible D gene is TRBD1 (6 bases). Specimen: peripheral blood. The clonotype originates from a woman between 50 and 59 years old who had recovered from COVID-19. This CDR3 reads CASSLAQGYYGYTF. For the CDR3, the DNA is TGTGCCAGCAGCTTGGCCCAGGGGTACTATGGCTACACCTTC. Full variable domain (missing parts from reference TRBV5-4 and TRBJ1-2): ETGVTQSPTHLIKTRGQQVTLRCSSQSGHNTVSWYQQALGQGPQFIFQYYREEENGRGNFPPRFSGLQFPNYSSELNVNALELDDSALYLCASSLAQGYYGYTFGSGTRLTVV.